The entry below describes one T cell receptor beta chain. What it binds is unknown. The PCR used 60 Vbeta and 13 Jbeta primers. Authors' methods: Unique TCR beta chains totaled some 80 million in a later count, with around 11 million of them shared. Data came from immunoSEQ multiplex PCR; TCRdb stores just in-frame clones and leaves some out. The V and J calls and clone size come from that table; D and trimming were worked out from the DNA. Of 250,000 to 350,000 clones in the sample, 75% to 90% were seen once. The data derive from a study of cytomegalovirus exposure and HLA in healthy donors. Study results and limitations: Most of the TCR beta V segments (in an earlier analysis) were productive either about 87% or about 30% of the time. Rarity marked most TCR sequences, yet some public TCRs occurred in many donors. With DRB1 most and HLA-C fewest, TCR association rates differed between HLA loci in a later analysis.

CDR1 is MNHEY and CDR2 is SVGAGI in the germline V gene. The germline V and J ends were trimmed by 6 bases and 4 bases, with 12 bases remaining between them. The CDR3 contains 13 residues. The J gene is TRBJ1-1, the V gene TRBV6-5, with D tentatively TRBD1 (6 bases). The sample consisted of PBMCs. This clonotype originated in a man in his forties in good health and CMV-seropositive. The CDR3 DNA reads TGTGCCAGCAGCCGGCAACAGGGCACTGAAGCTTTCTTT. Encoded protein: CASSRQQGTEAFF.